Listed below are T cell receptor beta chains from one sample, sequenced in a study of T-cell reconstitution after alpha-beta-depleted transplantation in children. TCRdb re-called the PCR reads through MiXCR, storing one row per CDR3 protein. The repertoire holds hundreds of thousands of distinct CDR3 sequences, with 24% as singletons. The sample in question was PBMCs, mostly from graft donor cells, obtained 360 days after TCRalphabeta/CD19-depleted stem cell transplant. These receptor sequences come from a female patient aged 2-15 years who had a stem cell transplant for congenital amegakaryocytic thrombocytopenia, so the T cells may come from the graft donor. The CDR3 runs from the conserved cysteine through the conserved F or W. The order of the fields is CDR3 protein, V gene, J gene, CDR3 length, D gene. A D gene is named only where the DNA matches it firmly.

CDR3aa: CASSLQGGGYEQYF; v_gene: TRBV4-1; j_gene: TRBJ2-7; len: 14; d_gene: -
CDR3aa: CASSSGIDSGNTIYF; v_gene: TRBV27; j_gene: TRBJ1-3; len: 15; d_gene: -
CDR3aa: CASSLGARYKTGELFF; v_gene: TRBV7-8; j_gene: TRBJ2-2; len: 16; d_gene: -
CDR3aa: CASSLGWVSSYEQYF; v_gene: TRBV12-3/TRBV12-4; j_gene: TRBJ2-7; len: 15; d_gene: -
CDR3aa: CSVVGIAGFSGFYNEQFF; v_gene: TRBV29-1; j_gene: TRBJ2-1; len: 18; d_gene: TRBD2
CDR3aa: CASSPGTSGEQETQYF; v_gene: TRBV9; j_gene: TRBJ2-5; len: 16; d_gene: TRBD2
CDR3aa: CASSQDRFGGRETQYF; v_gene: TRBV4-2; j_gene: TRBJ2-5; len: 16; d_gene: -
CDR3aa: CASRVQVNQPQHF; v_gene: TRBV2; j_gene: TRBJ1-5; len: 13; d_gene: -
CDR3aa: CASSQFGTGSSGANVLTF; v_gene: TRBV4-2; j_gene: TRBJ2-6; len: 18; d_gene: TRBD1
CDR3aa: CATSLSAGTDTQYF; v_gene: TRBV24-1; j_gene: TRBJ2-3; len: 14; d_gene: -
CDR3aa: CASSFGSSYNEQFF; v_gene: TRBV27; j_gene: TRBJ2-1; len: 14; d_gene: -
CDR3aa: CATRLAGTTDTQYF; v_gene: TRBV10-3; j_gene: TRBJ2-3; len: 14; d_gene: TRBD2
CDR3aa: CASSQAGGLAASYEQYF; v_gene: TRBV4-2; j_gene: TRBJ2-7; len: 17; d_gene: TRBD2
CDR3aa: CASSLVGRSERFF; v_gene: TRBV7-9; j_gene: TRBJ2-1; len: 13; d_gene: -
CDR3aa: CASSRWVAGDHNEQFF; v_gene: TRBV11-2; j_gene: TRBJ2-1; len: 16; d_gene: TRBD2
CDR3aa: CASSLSVHGELFF; v_gene: TRBV7-2; j_gene: TRBJ2-2; len: 13; d_gene: -
CDR3aa: CSILWRGDTEAFF; v_gene: TRBV20-1; j_gene: TRBJ1-1; len: 13; d_gene: -
CDR3aa: CASSLPGRPNQPQHF; v_gene: TRBV6-1; j_gene: TRBJ1-5; len: 15; d_gene: -
CDR3aa: CASSENQASYEQYF; v_gene: TRBV5-1; j_gene: TRBJ2-7; len: 14; d_gene: -
CDR3aa: CSVDVVFGIQETQYF; v_gene: TRBV29-1; j_gene: TRBJ2-5; len: 15; d_gene: -
CDR3aa: CASIQGIRDYGYTF; v_gene: TRBV12-3/TRBV12-4; j_gene: TRBJ1-2; len: 14; d_gene: -
CDR3aa: CASSPNLGWGETQYF; v_gene: TRBV5-6; j_gene: TRBJ2-5; len: 15; d_gene: -
CDR3aa: CASSPARTGTYNEQFF; v_gene: TRBV9; j_gene: TRBJ2-1; len: 16; d_gene: TRBD1
CDR3aa: CSARGTGEGTQYF; v_gene: TRBV20-1; j_gene: TRBJ2-5; len: 13; d_gene: TRBD1
CDR3aa: CASSLTGAIETQYF; v_gene: TRBV11-2; j_gene: TRBJ2-5; len: 14; d_gene: -
CDR3aa: CSASAAERYEQFF; v_gene: TRBV20-1; j_gene: TRBJ2-1; len: 13; d_gene: -